This TCR beta chain was obtained from a study of blood T cell repertoires in COVID-19. The wider study: COVID-19 samples from acute and convalescent phases originated in the United States, Italy and Spain. PBMCs, B-cell-depleted T cells, or T cells were the source of the cDNA or gDNA that made up the material.

Trimming took 5 bases from V and 0 from J; bases not matched to a gene: 7. This CDR3 has 15 amino acids. Germline CDR1 reads SGHDT; CDR2 reads YYEEEE. In the source study's methods: Reference gene primer amplification in the assay estimated nucleated cell counts. Generated by immunoSEQ multiplex PCR, the TCRdb table keeps only in-frame clones and is missing some. D and trimming come from the DNA, and the V and J calls and clone size come from that table. This sample has roughly 200,000 clones, with approximately 90% found just once. What was sequenced was peripheral blood. The sequence derives from a woman aged 18-29 years who had recovered from COVID-19. The gene calls are TRBV5-6 and TRBJ1-2; TRBD1 agrees at 7 bases. The CDR3 DNA reads TGTGCCAGCAGTTACGGGACAGCTACTAACTATGGCTACACCTTC. As protein: CASSYGTATNYGYTF.